The 7 T cell receptor beta chains in this list originate from one sample, sequenced in a study of Ad26.COV2.S vaccination and SARS-CoV-2 variants. Clones were read by immunoSEQ multiplex PCR, and TCRdb kept only the in-frame ones, dropping some. Here the sample spans some 190,000 clones, roughly nine tenths being singletons. The sample in question was peripheral blood, obtained after recovery from COVID-19. Receptors were obtained from a human donor who had recovered from COVID-19.

The gene calls are TRBV27 and TRBJ1-2, with TRBD1 matching over 9 bases. CDR1 MNHEY and CDR2 SMNVEV come from the germline V gene (reference sequence). This CDR3 comprises 15 residues. Trimming removed 2 bases from V and 4 bases from J; junction bases left unmatched: 5. The CDR3 spells CASSLGGQGIYGYTF. CDR3 coding DNA: TGTGCCAGCAGTTTAGGTGGACAGGGGATCTATGGCTACACCTTC.

This chain connects TRBV7-2 to TRBJ2-1, with D perhaps given as TRBD1 or TRBD2 (5 bases each). CDR3 length: 15 residues. V was trimmed by 2 bases and J by 4 bases, leaving 12 bases between them. CDR1 is SGHTA and CDR2 is FQGNSA in the germline V gene. The CDR3 nucleotides read TGTGCCAGCAGCTTATCCGAGGGGATGTACAATGAGCAGTTCTTC. Encoded protein: CASSLSEGMYNEQFF.

V usage is TRBV11-3 and J usage is TRBJ2-1; the match to TRBD2 covers 11 bases. The CDR3 loop spans 16 amino acids. Trimming at V came to 0 bases and at J to 4 bases, leaving 2 bases not matched to a gene. Germline V gene data show CDR1 as SGHNT and CDR2 as YENEEA. CDR3 bases: TGTGCCAGCAGCTTAGAGGGGACTAGCGGTTACAATGAGCAGTTCTTC. Its protein is CASSLEGTSGYNEQFF.

This clone was seen just once. The V gene is TRBV23-1, the J gene TRBJ2-7; D might be TRBD1 (6 bases). TRBV23-1 is recorded as an ORF, its role being uncertain. With 1 base removed from V and 3 bases from J, the gap between germline ends came to 10 bases. The CDR3 consists of 14 residues. CDR3 coding DNA: TGCGCCAGCAGTCAATGGGGGCAGGGCTACGAGCAGTACTTC. It translates to CASSQWGQGYEQYF.

V gene TRBV7-2 combines with J gene TRBJ2-7; TRBD2 agrees at 9 bases. This CDR3 is 15 amino acids long. Germline V lookup: CDR1 SGHTA, CDR2 FQGNSA. Germline trimming cut 3 bases from V and 1 base from J; bases unmatched to any gene: 4. This chain's CDR3 is CASSLEREDSYEQYF. Written as DNA, the CDR3 is TGTGCCAGCAGCTTGGAGCGGGAGGATTCCTACGAGCAGTACTTC.

The chain recombines TRBV4-2 with TRBJ1-5; TRBD1 is a possible D gene (5 bases). The CDR3 is made up of 16 amino acids. Looked up from germline, CDR1 is LGHNA and CDR2 is YNFKEQ. The ends were cut back, 1 base at V and 6 bases at J, with 16 bases in the middle. As DNA, the CDR3 is TGTGCCAGCAGCCAAGGAACAGGAGGAATAACTCAGCCCCAGCATTTT. Translating it yields CASSQGTGGITQPQHF.

The rearrangement joins TRBV15 to TRBJ2-2; D might be TRBD1 (6 bases). V gave up 0 bases and J gave up 2 bases, with 7 bases separating them. The germline gives CDR1 LNHNV, CDR2 YYDKDF (reference sequence). The CDR3 covers 15 residues. CDR3 in DNA: TGTGCCACCAGCAGAGAAGGGGGTAACACCGGGGAGCTGTTTTTT. Protein: CATSREGGNTGELFF.